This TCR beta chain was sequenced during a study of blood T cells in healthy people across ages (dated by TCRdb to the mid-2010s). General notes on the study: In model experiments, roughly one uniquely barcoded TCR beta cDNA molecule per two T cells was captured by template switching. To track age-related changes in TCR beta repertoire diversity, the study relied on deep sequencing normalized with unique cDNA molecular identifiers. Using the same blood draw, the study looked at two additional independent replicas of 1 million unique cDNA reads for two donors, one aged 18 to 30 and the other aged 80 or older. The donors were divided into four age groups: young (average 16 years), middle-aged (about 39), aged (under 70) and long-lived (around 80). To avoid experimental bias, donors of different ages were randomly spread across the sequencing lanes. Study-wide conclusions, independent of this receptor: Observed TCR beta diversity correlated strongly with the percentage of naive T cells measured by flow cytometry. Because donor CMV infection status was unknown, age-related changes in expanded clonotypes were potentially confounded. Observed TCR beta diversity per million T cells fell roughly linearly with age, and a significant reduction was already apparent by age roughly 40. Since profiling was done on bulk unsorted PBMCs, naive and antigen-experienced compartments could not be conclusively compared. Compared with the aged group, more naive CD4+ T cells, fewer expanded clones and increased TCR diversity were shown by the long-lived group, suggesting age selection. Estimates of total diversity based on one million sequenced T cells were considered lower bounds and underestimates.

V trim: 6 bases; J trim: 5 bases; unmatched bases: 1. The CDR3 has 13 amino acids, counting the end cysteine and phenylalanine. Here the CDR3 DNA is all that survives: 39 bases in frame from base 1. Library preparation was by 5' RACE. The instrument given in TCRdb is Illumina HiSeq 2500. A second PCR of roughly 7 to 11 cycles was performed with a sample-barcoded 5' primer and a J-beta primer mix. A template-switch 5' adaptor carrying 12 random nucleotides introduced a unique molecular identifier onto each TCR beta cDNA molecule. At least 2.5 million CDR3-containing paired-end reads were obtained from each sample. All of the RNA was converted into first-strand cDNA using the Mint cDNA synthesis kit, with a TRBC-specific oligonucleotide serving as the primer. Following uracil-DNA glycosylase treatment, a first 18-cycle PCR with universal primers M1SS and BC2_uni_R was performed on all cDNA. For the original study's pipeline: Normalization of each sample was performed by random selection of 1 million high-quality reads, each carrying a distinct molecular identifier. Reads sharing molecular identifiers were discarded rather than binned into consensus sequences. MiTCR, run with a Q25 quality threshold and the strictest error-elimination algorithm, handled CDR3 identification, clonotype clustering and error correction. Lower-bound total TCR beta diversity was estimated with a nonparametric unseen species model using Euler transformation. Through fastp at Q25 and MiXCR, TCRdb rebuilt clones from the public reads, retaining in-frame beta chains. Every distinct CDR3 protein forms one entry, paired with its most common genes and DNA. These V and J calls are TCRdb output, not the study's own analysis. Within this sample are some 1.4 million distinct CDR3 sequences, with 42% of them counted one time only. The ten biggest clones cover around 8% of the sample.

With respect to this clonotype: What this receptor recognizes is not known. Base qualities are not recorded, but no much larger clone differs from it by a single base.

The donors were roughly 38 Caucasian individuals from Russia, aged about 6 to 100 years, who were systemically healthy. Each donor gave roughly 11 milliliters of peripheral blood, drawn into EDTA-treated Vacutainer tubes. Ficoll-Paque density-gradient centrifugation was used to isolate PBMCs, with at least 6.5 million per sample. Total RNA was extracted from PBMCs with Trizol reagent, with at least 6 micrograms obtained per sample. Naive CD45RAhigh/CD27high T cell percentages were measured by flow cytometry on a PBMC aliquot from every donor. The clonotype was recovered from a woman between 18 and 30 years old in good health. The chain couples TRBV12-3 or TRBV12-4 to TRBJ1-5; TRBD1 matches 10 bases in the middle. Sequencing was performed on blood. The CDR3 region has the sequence CASRGTGDQPQHF. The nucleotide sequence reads TGTGCCAGCAGGGGGACAGGGGATCAGCCCCAGCATTTT.